This TCR beta chain was found in a study of T cell responses to AZD1222 COVID-19 vaccine. Measured with immunoSEQ multiplex PCR; TCRdb has only the in-frame clones, and not every one. The top ten clones hold around 6.9% of a sample with about 160,000 clones, around 87% of them seen once. Trimming pared 2 bases from V and 2 bases from J, leaving 10 bases between. This CDR3 is built from 15 residues. Germline V CDR1 and CDR2: MDHEN, SYDVKM. The chain has TRBV28 and TRBJ1-5; D uncertain. This receptor was taken from an adult in good health. The material sequenced was peripheral blood, taken on day 0 of AZD1222 vaccination. The CDR3 nucleotides are TGTGCCAGCAGTTTAATTTCGGGCCGCAATCAGCCCCAGCATTTT. This encodes CASSLISGRNQPQHF.